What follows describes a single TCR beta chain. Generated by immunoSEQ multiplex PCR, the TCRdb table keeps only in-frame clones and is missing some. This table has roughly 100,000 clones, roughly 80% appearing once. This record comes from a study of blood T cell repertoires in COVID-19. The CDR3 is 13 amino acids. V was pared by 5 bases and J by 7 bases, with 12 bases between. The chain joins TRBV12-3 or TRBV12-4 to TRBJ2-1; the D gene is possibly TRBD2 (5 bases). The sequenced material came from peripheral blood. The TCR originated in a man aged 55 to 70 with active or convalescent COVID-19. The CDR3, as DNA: TGTGCCAGCAGTGGTCTAGCTCGGAATGAGCAGTTCTTC. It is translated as CASSGLARNEQFF.